Below, 27 T cell receptor beta chains from the same sample are listed, as sequenced in a study of T cells expressing NK-cell markers. From the 5' RACE reads, TCRdb lists one entry per CDR3 protein and no DNA. The sample's table shows 150,000 to 160,000 distinct CDR3 sequences. The specimen was blood T cells: a sorted CD56 or NKG2C T cell subset, CD4+ or CD8+ T cells, or bulk PBMC T cells (not recorded which). These receptors were taken from a woman aged 45-60 years in good health.

The V and J genes are TRBV15 and TRBJ2-1. Germline-derived CDR1 and CDR2 are LNHNV and YYDKDF (reference sequence). The CDR3 loop spans 15 amino acids. CDR3 loop: CATSREGSSYNEQFF.

The gene calls are TRBV14 and TRBJ2-1; the TCRdb call, TRBD1, lacks DNA for checking. Germline loops: CDR1 SGHDN, CDR2 FVKESK. The CDR3 extends over 17 amino acids. CDR3: CASSHGRGLLVKNEQFF.

V usage is TRBV12-3 or TRBV12-4 and J usage is TRBJ2-1; TCRdb calls TRBD2, which cannot be checked without DNA. CDR3 length equals 14 residues. CDR3 protein: CASSSGTSGILQFF.

The J gene is TRBJ2-1, the V gene TRBV24-1. There are 12 residues in the CDR3. Germline CDR1 KGHDR, CDR2 SFDVKD. CDR3 sequence: CATSDLADEQFF.

CDR3 sequence reads: CASSLGTSGRTQYF. The rearrangement joins TRBV5-6 to TRBJ2-5; TCRdb's D call, TRBD2, is unchecked because there is no DNA. CDR3 length equals 14 residues. The V gene's germline CDR1 is SGHDT and CDR2 YYEEEE.

V and J are TRBV5-1 and TRBJ1-5; TCRdb gives TRBD1 as the D gene, but with no DNA this cannot be confirmed. The CDR3 length is 15 residues. CDR1 and CDR2 (germline): SGHRS, YFSETQ. The CDR3 sequence is CASSLQGDSNQPQHF.

The chain employs TRBV7-9 and TRBJ1-1; the TRBD1 assignment by TCRdb is unverifiable without DNA. This CDR3 has 13 residues. Germline V lookup: CDR1 SEHNR, CDR2 FQNEAQ (reference sequence). CDR3 sequence: CASSLTGNTEAFF.

This rearrangement joins TRBV30 to TRBJ2-5; TCRdb selects TRBD2, and the lack of DNA leaves this call unchecked. The CDR3 extends over 13 amino acids. Germline V gene lookup returns CDR1 GTSNPN and CDR2 SVGIG (reference sequence). CDR3 sequence reads: CAWGLAVQETQYF.

The J gene is TRBJ2-6, the V gene TRBV27; TCRdb's D call of TRBD1 is untestable without DNA. The CDR3 is made up of 16 amino acids. Germline V gene data show CDR1 as MNHEY and CDR2 as SMNVEV (reference sequence). The CDR3 spells CASSLGTGAGANVLTF.

The V gene is TRBV15, the J gene TRBJ2-1; as DNA is missing, the TRBD2 call by TCRdb cannot be tested. The CDR3 has 15 residues. Germline loops: CDR1 LNHNV, CDR2 YYDKDF (reference sequence). CDR3 in amino acids: CATSATSGLVNEQFF.

The chain uses TRBV7-8 and TRBJ2-1; TCRdb reports TRBD2, a call that lacks DNA to check it against. The germline gives CDR1 SGHVS, CDR2 FQNEAQ. The CDR3 extends over 18 amino acids. CDR3 loop: CASSLGAGLVRSYNEQFF.

The chain couples TRBV9 to TRBJ1-4; TCRdb's D call, TRBD1, is unchecked because there is no DNA. Looked up from germline, CDR1 is SGDLS and CDR2 is YYNGEE. The CDR3 is 14 residues long. CDR3 amino acids: CASSVDSNSEKLFF. Full variable domain (outside the CDR3, taken from reference TRBV9 and TRBJ1-4): DSGVTQTPKHLITATGQRVTLRCSPRSGDLSVYWYQQSLDQGLQFLIQYYNGEERAKGNILERFSAQQFPDLHSELNLSSLELGDSALYFCASSVDSNSEKLFFGSGTQLSVL.

This chain joins TRBV5-1 and TRBJ2-1. Germline CDR1 and CDR2: SGHRS and YFSETQ. The CDR3 extends over 14 amino acids. CDR3 protein: CASSLWSEANEQFF.

The J gene is TRBJ2-5, the V gene TRBV10-3; no DNA is available, so the TRBD1 call from TCRdb remains unchecked. This CDR3 spans 15 amino acids. The germline CDR1 and CDR2 sequences are ENHRY and SYGVKD. The CDR3 loop is CAISESKGTGETQYF.

The rearrangement links TRBV11-2 to TRBJ2-6; TCRdb outputs TRBD2, but without DNA this stays unchecked. This CDR3 has 17 amino acids. Per the germline V gene, CDR1 is SGHAT and CDR2 is FQNNGV. CDR3 loop: CASSLVEGGSGANVLTF.

The J gene is TRBJ2-5, the V gene TRBV3-1; there is no DNA to check the TCRdb D call of TRBD2. The CDR3 is 19 residues long. The germline V gene encodes CDR1 LGHDT and CDR2 YNNKEL (reference sequence). The CDR3 spells CASSPSPGLAGVVGETQYF.

The rearrangement links TRBV4-1 to TRBJ2-3; with no DNA, the TCRdb D assignment of TRBD1 cannot be verified. The germline gives CDR1 MGHRA, CDR2 YSYEKL. The CDR3 totals 15 residues. The CDR3 sequence: CASSPRQGRADTQYF.

The V call is TRBV3-1, the J call TRBJ2-5; TCRdb names TRBD2, which stays unverified in the absence of DNA. The germline gives CDR1 LGHDT, CDR2 YNNKEL (reference sequence). The CDR3 consists of 16 residues. CDR3 amino acids: CASSQWTSGSLETQYF.

The V and J genes are TRBV7-8 and TRBJ1-4; TCRdb picks TRBD1, but there is no DNA to check that call. Germline V gene sequence: CDR1 SGHVS, CDR2 FQNEAQ. The CDR3 runs to 17 residues. CDR3 protein: CASSLALIGGTDEKLFF.

This chain links TRBV7-6 with TRBJ2-3; TCRdb's D gene call, TRBD2, goes unchecked for lack of DNA. Germline CDR1 SGHVS, CDR2 FNYEAQ. The CDR3 spans 15 residues. CDR3 protein: CASSALGGGTDTQYF. The full variable domain, with the rest looked up from reference TRBV7-6 and TRBJ2-3, is GAGVSQSPRYKVTKRGQDVALRCDPISGHVSLYWYRQALGQGPEFLTYFNYEAQQDKSGLPNDRFSAERPEGSISTLTIQRTEQRDSAMYRCASSALGGGTDTQYFGPGTRLTVL.

The rearrangement links TRBV27 to TRBJ2-3; TCRdb gives TRBD2 as the D gene, but with no DNA this cannot be confirmed. Germline V gene lookup returns CDR1 MNHEY and CDR2 SMNVEV (reference sequence). CDR3 length: 15 residues. The chain's CDR3 is CASSRREASTDTQYF.

This rearrangement joins TRBV27 to TRBJ2-1; TCRdb lists TRBD2, though no DNA is available to test this call. Germline lookup yields CDR1 MNHEY and CDR2 SMNVEV (reference sequence). The CDR3 has 16 residues. CDR3 protein: CASTLTTSGLYNEQFF.

The rearrangement links TRBV12-3 or TRBV12-4 to TRBJ2-1; TCRdb's D gene call, TRBD1, goes unchecked for lack of DNA. The CDR3 consists of 14 residues. The CDR3 loop reads CASSLSGRGDEQFF.

The genes are TRBV12-3 or TRBV12-4 and TRBJ2-6; no DNA is available, so the TRBD1 call from TCRdb remains unchecked. The CDR3 is 17 residues long. The CDR3: CASSSGRGLSGANVLTF.

The chain joins TRBV29-1 to TRBJ1-1; TCRdb returns TRBD1, unconfirmable since there is no DNA. The germline gives CDR1 SQVTM, CDR2 ANQGSEA. This CDR3 is built from 15 residues. CDR3 protein: CSVEGHQGYQWEAFF.

The rearrangement joins TRBV4-1 to TRBJ1-2; TCRdb's assignment of TRBD1 cannot be checked, as there is no DNA. Germline assignment: CDR1 MGHRA and CDR2 YSYEKL. This CDR3 spans 14 amino acids. CDR3 residues: CASSQAGWSYGYTF.

The gene calls are TRBV14 and TRBJ2-5; TCRdb indicates TRBD1, and absent DNA this call remains unverified. Germline V lookup: CDR1 SGHDN, CDR2 FVKESK. The CDR3 has 14 residues. CDR3: CASSLEDRQETQYF.